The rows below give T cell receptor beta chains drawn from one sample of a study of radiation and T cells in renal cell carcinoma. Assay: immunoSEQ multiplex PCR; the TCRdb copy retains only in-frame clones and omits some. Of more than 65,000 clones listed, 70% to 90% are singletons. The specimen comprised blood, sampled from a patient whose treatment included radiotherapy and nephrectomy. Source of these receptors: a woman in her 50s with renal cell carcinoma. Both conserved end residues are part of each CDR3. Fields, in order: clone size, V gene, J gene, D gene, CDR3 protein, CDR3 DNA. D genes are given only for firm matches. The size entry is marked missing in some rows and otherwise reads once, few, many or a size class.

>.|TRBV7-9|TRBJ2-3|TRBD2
CASSRRGTSTDTQYF
TGTGCCAGCAGCCGGCGGGGGACCAGCACAGATACGCAGTATTTT
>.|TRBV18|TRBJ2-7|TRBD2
CASSPAASGLSYEQYF
TGTGCCAGCTCACCCGCCGCTAGCGGGCTCTCCTACGAGCAGTACTTC
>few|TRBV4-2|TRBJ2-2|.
CASSQDGTGVAGELFF
TGTGCCAGCAGCCAAGATGGGACGGGGGTGGCCGGGGAGCTGTTTTTT
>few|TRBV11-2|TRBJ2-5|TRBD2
CASSQTGTSGMETQYF
TGTGCCAGCAGCCAAACTGGGACTAGCGGGATGGAGACCCAGTACTTC
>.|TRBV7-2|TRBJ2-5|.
CASSFRLQETQYF
TGTGCCAGCAGCTTTCGTCTTCAAGAGACCCAGTACTTC
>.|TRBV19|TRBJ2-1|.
CASSVGGSGEQFF
TGTGCCAGTAGTGTCGGGGGATCGGGAGAGCAGTTCTTC
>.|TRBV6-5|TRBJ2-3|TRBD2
CASSPLAVGGDTQYF
TGTGCCTCCTCCCCCCTAGCGGTTGGCGGAGATACGCAGTATTTT
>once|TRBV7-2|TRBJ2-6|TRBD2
CASSKTSGDSGANVLTF
TGTGCCAGCAGCAAAACTAGCGGGGACTCTGGGGCCAACGTCCTGACTTTC
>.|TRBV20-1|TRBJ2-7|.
CSAGFGEQYF
TGCAGTGCAGGTTTTGGAGAGCAGTACTTC
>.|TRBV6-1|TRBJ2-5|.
CASSVLIETQYF
TGTGCCAGCAGTGTTCTTATAGAGACCCAGTACTTC
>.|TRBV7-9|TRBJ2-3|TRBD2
CASSLESWVAGTTDTQYF
TGTGCCAGCAGCTTAGAATCGTGGGTAGCGGGGACCACAGATACGCAGTATTTT
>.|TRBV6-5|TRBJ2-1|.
CASSRLGGWNEQFF
TGTGCCAGCAGTCGACTAGGCGGTTGGAATGAGCAGTTCTTC
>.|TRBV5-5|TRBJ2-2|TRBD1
CASSRMGQGKAGELFF
TGTGCCAGCAGCCGAATGGGACAGGGGAAGGCCGGGGAGCTGTTTTTT
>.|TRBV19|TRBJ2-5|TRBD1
CASSKDREETQYF
TGTGCCAGTAGTAAGGACAGGGAAGAGACCCAGTACTTC
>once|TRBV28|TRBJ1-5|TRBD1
CASIIQGGLGNQPQHF
TGTGCCAGCATTATACAGGGGGGTTTGGGCAATCAGCCCCAGCATTTT
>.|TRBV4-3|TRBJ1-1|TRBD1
CASSHIRTGEAFF
TGCGCCAGCAGCCATATCCGGACAGGGGAAGCTTTCTTT
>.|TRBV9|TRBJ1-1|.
CASSVSGEGEAFF
TGTGCCAGCAGCGTCTCAGGGGAAGGTGAAGCTTTCTTT
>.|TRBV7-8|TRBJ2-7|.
CASRFRETSYEQYF
TGTGCCAGCAGGTTCCGGGAGACCTCCTACGAGCAGTACTTC
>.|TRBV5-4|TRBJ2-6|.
CASIGSGANVLTF
TGTGCCAGCATTGGTTCTGGGGCCAACGTCCTGACTTTC
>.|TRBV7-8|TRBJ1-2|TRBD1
CASSFGTGPISYGYTF
TGTGCCAGCAGCTTCGGGACAGGGCCTATAAGCTATGGCTACACCTTC
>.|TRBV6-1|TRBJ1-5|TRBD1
CASGSTGGQPQHF
TGTGCCAGCGGATCGACAGGGGGGCAGCCCCAGCATTTT
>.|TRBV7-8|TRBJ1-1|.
CASSRGAEAFF
TGTGCCAGCAGCCGGGGGGCTGAAGCTTTCTTT
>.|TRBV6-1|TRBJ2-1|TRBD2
CARFRLAGDSDEQFF
TGTGCCCGATTCAGACTAGCGGGAGACTCCGATGAGCAGTTCTTC
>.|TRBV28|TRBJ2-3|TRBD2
CASSSLAGDTDTQYF
TGTGCCAGCAGTTCCTTAGCGGGGGACACAGATACGCAGTATTTT
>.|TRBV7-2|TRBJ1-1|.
CASSLGHQNTEAFF
TGTGCCAGCAGCTTAGGCCACCAGAACACTGAAGCTTTCTTT
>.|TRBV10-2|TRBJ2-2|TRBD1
CASSNRGMDTGELFF
TGCGCCAGCAGTAACAGGGGAATGGACACCGGGGAGCTGTTTTTT
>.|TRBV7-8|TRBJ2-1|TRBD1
CASSLGSLGRGRGNEQFF
TGTGCCAGCAGCCTAGGGTCCCTGGGCAGGGGGCGTGGGAATGAGCAGTTCTTC
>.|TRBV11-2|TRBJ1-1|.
CASSLGQGSTEAFF
TGTGCCAGCAGCTTAGGGCAGGGCAGCACTGAAGCTTTCTTT
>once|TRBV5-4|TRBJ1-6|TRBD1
CASSSGQGEISPLHF
TGTGCCAGCAGCTCGGGACAGGGTGAGATTTCACCCCTCCACTTT
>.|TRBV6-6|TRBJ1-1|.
CASSYSPDTEAFF
TGTGCCAGCAGTTACTCCCCGGACACTGAAGCTTTCTTT
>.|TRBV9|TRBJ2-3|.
CASSLRQSTDTQYF
TGTGCCAGCAGCTTAAGACAGAGCACAGATACGCAGTATTTT
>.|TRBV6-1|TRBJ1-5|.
CASSEMTHLSNQPQHF
TGTGCCAGCAGTGAAATGACCCATTTAAGCAATCAGCCCCAGCATTTT
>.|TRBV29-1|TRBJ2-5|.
CSVEPSNQETQYF
TGCAGCGTTGAACCCTCCAACCAAGAGACCCAGTACTTC
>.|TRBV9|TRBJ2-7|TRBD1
CASRSGTGSEQYF
TGTGCCAGCAGATCCGGGACAGGTTCCGAGCAGTACTTC
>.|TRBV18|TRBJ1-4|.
CASSPMTPTNEKLFF
TGTGCCAGCTCACCGATGACGCCAACTAATGAAAAACTGTTTTTT
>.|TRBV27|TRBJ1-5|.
CASSFGRGGQPQHF
TGTGCCAGCAGTTTCGGTAGGGGGGGACAGCCCCAGCATTTT
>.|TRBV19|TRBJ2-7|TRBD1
CASSIGSTGGIYEQYF
TGTGCCAGTAGTATAGGTTCAACAGGGGGCATTTACGAGCAGTACTTC
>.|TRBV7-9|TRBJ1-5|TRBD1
CASSKGQGESHSNQPQHF
TGTGCCAGCAGCAAAGGACAGGGGGAATCCCATAGCAATCAGCCCCAGCATTTT
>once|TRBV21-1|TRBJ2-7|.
CASSKAKGGRLKIYEQYF
TGTGCCAGCAGCAAAGCAAAGGGGGGCCGACTGAAAATCTACGAGCAGTACTTC
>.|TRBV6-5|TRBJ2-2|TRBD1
CASSYGDRVSGELFF
TGTGCCAGCAGTTACGGGGACAGGGTTTCTGGGGAGCTGTTTTTT
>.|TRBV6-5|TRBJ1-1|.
CASSYIEATEAFF
TGTGCCAGCAGTTACATTGAGGCCACTGAAGCTTTCTTT
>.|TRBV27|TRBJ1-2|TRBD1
CASSQGDGYTF
TGTGCCAGCAGTCAGGGGGATGGCTACACCTTC
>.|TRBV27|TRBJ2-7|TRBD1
CASSLSRGQGLSYEQYF
TGTGCCAGCAGTTTATCGCGGGGACAGGGCCTCTCCTACGAGCAGTACTTC
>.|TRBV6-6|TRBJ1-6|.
CASSYVGREDSPLHF
TGTGCCAGCAGTTACGTTGGCAGGGAGGATTCACCCCTCCACTTT
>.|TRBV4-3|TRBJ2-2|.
CASSQGGAQVNGELFF
TGCGCCAGCAGCCAAGGGGGGGCGCAGGTCAACGGGGAGCTGTTTTTT
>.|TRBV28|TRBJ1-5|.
CASSVEWPQHF
TGTGCCAGCAGTGTTGAATGGCCCCAGCATTTT
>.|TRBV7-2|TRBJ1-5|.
CASSSLGAGQPQHF
TGTGCCAGCAGCTCCCTCGGGGCGGGTCAGCCCCAGCATTTT
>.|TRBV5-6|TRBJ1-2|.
CASSFREDYGYTF
TGTGCCAGCAGCTTTAGGGAGGACTATGGCTACACCTTC
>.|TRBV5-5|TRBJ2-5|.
CASRPARVQETQYF
TGTGCCAGCAGGCCTGCCAGGGTCCAAGAGACCCAGTACTTC